This entry describes one TCR beta chain. The antigen is undetermined. The sample comes from a study of OX40 agonist ivuxolimab in advanced cancers. Study-wide context: Antecedent anti-PD-1, anti-PD-L1 or anti-CTLA-4 therapy was permissible, with over 35% having received some.

Profiled with immunoSEQ multiplex PCR; TCRdb holds only in-frame clones, not every one. Of approximately 40,000 clones in the sample, 82% were seen once. The germline V gene has CDR1 SEHNR and CDR2 FQNEAQ (reference sequence). The CDR3 contains 11 residues. V lost 5 bases to trimming and J lost 9 bases, with 8 bases between them. Study conclusions and caveats: At doses 0.1 to 3.0 mg/kg, CD4+ and CD8+ clones expanded.

This sequence was found in an adult with an advanced solid tumor such as melanoma, head and neck, liver or kidney cancer. The V gene is TRBV7-9, the J gene TRBJ2-1; tentative D call: TRBD2 (6 bases). The sample here was CD4+ or CD8+ T cells sorted from blood, taken in a trial of the OX40 agonist ivuxolimab. The CDR3 DNA sequence: TGTGCCAGCAGCCTCGGGAGTGAGCAGTTCTTC. This codes for CASSLGSEQFF.